This T cell receptor (beta chain) originates from a study of CD8 T cells in ankylosing spondylitis. Study results and caveats: Characteristic, it appeared, of ankylosing spondylitis blood was a TCR beta motif of fewer than 10 highly homologous variants. The authors reported significant enrichment of disease-linked clones in matched ankylosing spondylitis synovial fluid.

TCRdb reprocessed the 5' RACE reads with MiXCR, giving one entry per CDR3 protein. The sample lists fewer than 35,000 distinct CDR3 sequences, about 31% occurring once. This clonotype has just a few counts. Its cognate antigen is unknown. The CDR3 length is 14 residues. Germline CDR1 reads SGHAT; CDR2 reads FQNNGV. V was shortened by 5 bases and J by 2 bases, with 11 bases between the two germline ends. The gene calls are TRBV11-2 and TRBJ2-3, with D uncertain. The origin of this receptor is a male donor with ankylosing spondylitis. Sequenced material: synovial fluid, either unsorted or a sorted T cell fraction (not recorded which). CDR3 DNA sequence: TGTGCCAGCAGCCCTCTAGGGTACACAGATACGCAGTATTTT. Translating gives CASSPLGYTDTQYF.